What follows are 21 T cell receptor beta chains derived from one specimen sequenced in a study of blood T cell repertoires in COVID-19. Libraries were prepared by immunoSEQ multiplex PCR; TCRdb keeps only in-frame clonotypes and omits some of them. Among around 370,000 clones listed, almost 90% were seen once. Input material: peripheral blood. The receptors were sampled from a man in his late teens or twenties with active or convalescent COVID-19.

In DNA form, the CDR3 reads TGTGCCATCAGTGAGGAGCTAGCCATATCCTACGAGCAGTACTTC. Protein: CAISEELAISYEQYF. This chain links TRBV10-3 with TRBJ2-7, with D possibly TRBD2 on 5 matching bases. Germline CDR1 and CDR2: ENHRY and SYGVKD. CDR3 size: 15 residues. The V end lost 2 bases, the J end lost 1 base, and 12 bases lay between the germline ends.

V gene TRBV21-1 combines with J gene TRBJ2-3; the table's D call, TRBD1, has no DNA check behind it. TRBV21-1 is annotated as a pseudogene. The CDR3 runs to 16 residues. DNA for the CDR3: TGTGCCAGCAGCCTACAGGGGACAACACGCACAGATACGCAGTATTTT. Translated: CASSLQGTTRTDTQYF.

The sample holds one count of this clone. The gene calls are TRBV28 and TRBJ1-3, with D possibly being TRBD1 (5 bases). This CDR3 spans 13 amino acids. Germline-derived CDR1 and CDR2 are MDHEN and SYDVKM. Trimming took off 10 bases at V and 3 bases at J, with 13 bases between the two ends. The CDR3 sequence: CAIAGGIGNTIYF. The DNA for the CDR3 is TGTGCCATCGCCGGGGGGATTGGAAACACCATATATTTT.

The table lists this clone with a count of one. The chain recombines TRBV6-6 with TRBJ1-1; TRBD1 matches 7 bases. The V gene end was trimmed by 5 bases and the J gene end by 3 bases; junction bases not matched to a gene: 6. Germline lookup yields CDR1 MNHNY and CDR2 SVGAGI (reference sequence). This CDR3 has 14 amino acids. In DNA form, the CDR3 reads TGTGCCAGCAGTGACAGGGCTAGTCACACTGAAGCTTTCTTT. It encodes CASSDRASHTEAFF.

The chain couples TRBV7-2 to TRBJ1-5; D is undetermined. Germline-derived CDR1 and CDR2 are SGHTA and FQGNSA. This CDR3 comprises 14 residues. V shed 1 base and J shed 2 bases, with 6 bases lying between them. This chain's CDR3 is CASSLDLGNQPQHF. CDR3 bases: TGTGCCAGCAGCTTAGATTTAGGCAATCAGCCCCAGCATTTT.

The V and J genes are TRBV24-1 and TRBJ2-1, with 10 bases lining up with TRBD2. The CDR3 runs 16 residues. CDR1 and CDR2 from the germline V gene are KGHDR and SFDVKD. V lost 4 bases, J lost 4 bases, and 6 bases stayed unmatched. CDR3 residues: CATSDQRGGYYNEQFF. DNA for the CDR3: TGTGCCACCAGTGACCAGCGGGGGGGTTATTACAATGAGCAGTTCTTC.

The J gene is TRBJ1-5, the V gene TRBV19; D not certain. V was cut by 5 bases and J by 2 bases, with 16 bases left in between. CDR1 is LNHDA, CDR2 SQIVND, per germline (reference sequence). The CDR3 runs to 16 residues. The DNA for the CDR3 is TGTGCCAGTAGTTTGAACACCCCCCGGGGCAATCAGCCCCAGCATTTT. Its translation: CASSLNTPRGNQPQHF.

The chain joins TRBV18 to TRBJ1-1, with 8 bases identical to TRBD1. The V segment lost 0 bases and the J segment 3 bases; nucleotides outside the gene matches: 6. From germline, CDR1 is KGHSH and CDR2 LQKENI. The CDR3 is 16 residues long. CDR3: CASSPPSRGLYTEAFF. The CDR3 DNA is TGTGCCAGCTCACCACCGAGCAGGGGGCTGTACACTGAAGCTTTCTTT.

The chain combines TRBV27 with TRBJ1-1; 10 nucleotides align to TRBD1. Germline CDR1 is MNHEY and CDR2 is SMNVEV (reference sequence). The CDR3 is made up of 15 amino acids. V gave up 4 bases and J gave up 1 base; unmatched junction bases: 3. For the CDR3, the DNA is TGTGCCAGCAGTTGGACAGGGGGGGGGAACACTGAAGCTTTCTTT. Its protein is CASSWTGGGNTEAFF.

This chain uses TRBV28 with TRBJ1-2; D is possibly TRBD1 (6 bases). CDR1 MDHEN and CDR2 SYDVKM come from the germline V gene. V was pared by 7 bases and J by 2 bases, with 14 bases between. The length of the CDR3 is 14 residues. CDR3 in amino acids: CASTLGGGNYGYTF. The CDR3 nucleotides are TGTGCCAGCACCCTGGGAGGGGGGAACTATGGCTACACCTTC.

CDR3: CASSSLPSYEQYF. The CDR3 bases are TGCGCCAGCAGCTCCCTCCCCTCCTACGAGCAGTACTTC. The rearrangement joins TRBV5-1 to TRBJ2-7; the D is unclear. The CDR3 consists of 13 residues. CDR1 and CDR2 (germline): SGHRS, YFSETQ. Trimming took 3 bases from V and 0 from J, leaving 7 bases between them.

This chain links TRBV21-1 with TRBJ1-5; the table's D call of TRBD1 was not tested on the DNA. TRBV21-1 is recorded as a pseudogene. The CDR3 runs to 17 residues. CDR3 region: CASSKEPTGQGNQPQHF. CDR3 coding DNA: TGTGCCAGCAGCAAAGAGCCCACGGGACAGGGCAATCAGCCCCAGCATTTT.

The rearrangement uses TRBV19 and TRBJ1-1, with 8 bases identical to TRBD1. This CDR3 comprises 14 residues. Looked up from germline, CDR1 is LNHDA and CDR2 is SQIVND (reference sequence). The ends lost 6 bases at V and 1 base at J; junction bases unmatched: 4. CDR3 DNA sequence: TGTGCCAGTAGACAGGACAGGGCGAACACTGAAGCTTTCTTT. Protein: CASRQDRANTEAFF. Using reference TRBV19 and TRBJ1-1 for the parts outside the CDR3, the full variable domain is DGGITQSPKYLFRKEGQNVTLSCEQNLNHDAMYWYRQDPGQGLRLIYYSQIVNDFQKGDIAEGYSVSREKKESFPLTVTSAQKNPTAFYLCASRQDRANTEAFFGQGTRLTVV.

This chain uses TRBV28 with TRBJ2-1; 12 positions agree with TRBD2. Germline loops: CDR1 MDHEN, CDR2 SYDVKM. After removal of 6 bases from V and 3 bases from J, the junction contained 9 bases not matched to a gene. This CDR3 has 17 amino acids. Here the CDR3 reads CASRPPTSGGIYNEQFF. The CDR3, as DNA: TGTGCCAGCAGGCCCCCGACTAGCGGGGGAATCTACAATGAGCAGTTCTTC.

The chain combines TRBV6-5 with TRBJ1-5, with TRBD1 identical over 8 bases. This CDR3 is built from 15 residues. The germline gives CDR1 MNHEY, CDR2 SVGAGI. Trimming took 5 bases from V and 2 from J; bases not matched to a gene: 5. The CDR3 sequence is CASSSGQGGNQPQHF. As DNA, the CDR3 is TGTGCCAGCAGTAGCGGACAGGGCGGCAATCAGCCCCAGCATTTT.

The chain is built from TRBV19 and TRBJ1-2; 8 bases match TRBD1. The CDR3 has 12 amino acids. Germline loops: CDR1 LNHDA, CDR2 SQIVND (reference sequence). V shed 6 bases, J shed 6 bases, and the junction held 3 bases outside the gene matches. CDR3 coding DNA: TGTGCCAGTAGCCCACAGGGGGATGGCTACACCTTC. It encodes CASSPQGDGYTF.

The genes are TRBV6-5 and TRBJ2-5, with D possibly matching TRBD2 (6 bases). The V gene lost 0 bases and the J gene lost 4 bases, with 15 bases spanning the gap. Germline assignment: CDR1 MNHEY and CDR2 SVGAGI. CDR3 length: 16 amino acids. In DNA form, the CDR3 reads TGTGCCAGCAGTTACTCCCCAGGGAGGATTGGAGAGACCCAGTACTTC. As protein: CASSYSPGRIGETQYF.

The chain employs TRBV6-5 and TRBJ1-6, with D possibly being TRBD1 (6 bases). Trimming stripped 5 bases from V and 9 bases from J, with 14 bases between. CDR3 length: 14 amino acids. Germline V CDR1 and CDR2: MNHEY, SVGAGI. The CDR3 sequence is CASSRGAQGSPLHF. The CDR3 coding sequence is TGTGCCAGCAGTCGGGGGGCGCAGGGTTCACCCCTCCACTTT.

V and J are TRBV5-1 and TRBJ2-1; 8 positions agree with TRBD2. CDR1 and CDR2 from the germline V gene are SGHRS and YFSETQ. The CDR3 runs to 16 residues. The trim removed 5 bases at V and 2 bases at J, leaving 9 bases unmatched. The CDR3, as DNA: TGCGCCAGCAGACCTACTAGCGGATTTACCTACAATGAGCAGTTCTTC. It codes for CASRPTSGFTYNEQFF. Using reference TRBV5-1 and TRBJ2-1 for the parts outside the CDR3, the full variable domain is KAGVTQTPRYLIKTRGQQVTLSCSPISGHRSVSWYQQTPGQGLQFLFEYFSETQRNKGNFPGRFSGRQFSNSRSEMNVSTLELGDSALYLCASRPTSGFTYNEQFFGPGTRLTVL.

In the case of this clone: A clone one base away is much larger, so this may be a read error. The CDR3, as DNA: TGTGCCAGCAGCTACAGCTCTGGGGCCAACGTGCTGACTTTC. Encoded protein: CASSYSSGANVLTF. This chain uses TRBV11-2 with TRBJ2-6, with a tentative D call TRBD1 (5 bases). The length of the CDR3 is 14 residues. Germline values: CDR1 SGHAT, CDR2 FQNNGV.

J is TRBJ1-4 and V is TRBV7-8; maybe TRBD1 (5 bases). With 7 bases removed from V and 7 bases from J, the gap between germline ends came to 13 bases. The V gene's germline CDR1 is SGHVS and CDR2 FQNEAQ. CDR3 length equals 13 residues. The CDR3 DNA is TGTGCCAGCACAGGGCGCATCCCTGAAAAACTGTTTTTT. It is translated as CASTGRIPEKLFF.